The following is a T cell receptor beta chain sequence with its context. Its antigen is not identified. These data are taken from a study of post-analysis software for immune sequencing data. Study-wide background: Included courses were relapsing-remitting and secondary progressive multiple sclerosis; progressive-relapsing multiple sclerosis was also included. Findings of the study overall: Those samples that were prepared in the same batch co-clustered strongly by F measure. In patients, about 5 TRBV segments were more frequent than in controls, with TRBV5-6, TRBV5-1 and TRBV20-1 among them. Normalized Chao1 diversity was significantly lower in multiple sclerosis patients than in controls.

Germline V gives CDR1 DFQATT, CDR2 SNEGSKA (reference sequence). CDR3 size: 13 residues. Trimming removed 3 bases at V and 1 base at J, with 7 bases between. TCR beta cDNA libraries had unique molecular identifiers. T cells numbering roughly 0.9 to 11 million gave rise to some 520,000 cDNA molecules. TCRdb redid the calling of the PCR reads with MiXCR, one entry per CDR3 protein. This sample carries approximately 350,000 distinct CDR3 sequences, less than 40% of them seen once, and the ten largest clones take 10% to 15%. This receptor was taken from a girl aged 5-17 years with multiple sclerosis. Sequences were obtained from blood. The chain has TRBV20-1 and TRBJ1-5; D unresolved. In DNA, the CDR3 is TGCAGTGCTAGCTCGAGGAGCAATCAGCCCCAGCATTTT. Its protein is CSASSRSNQPQHF.